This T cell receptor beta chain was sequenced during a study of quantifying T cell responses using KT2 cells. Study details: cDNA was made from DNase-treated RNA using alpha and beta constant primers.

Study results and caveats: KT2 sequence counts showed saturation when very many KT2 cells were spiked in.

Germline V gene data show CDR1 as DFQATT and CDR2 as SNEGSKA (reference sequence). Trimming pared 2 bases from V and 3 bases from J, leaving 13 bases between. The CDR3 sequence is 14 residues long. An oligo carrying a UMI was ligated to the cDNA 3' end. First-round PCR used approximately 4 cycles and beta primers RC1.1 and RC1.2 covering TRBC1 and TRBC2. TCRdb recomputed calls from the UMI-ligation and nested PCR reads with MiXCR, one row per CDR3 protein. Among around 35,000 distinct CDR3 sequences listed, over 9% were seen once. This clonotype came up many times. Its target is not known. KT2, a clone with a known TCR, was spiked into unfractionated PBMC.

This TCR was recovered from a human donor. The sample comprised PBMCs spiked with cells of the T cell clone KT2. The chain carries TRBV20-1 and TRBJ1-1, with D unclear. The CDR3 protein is CSARLPTSDTEAFF. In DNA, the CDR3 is TGCAGTGCTAGACTACCAACAAGCGACACTGAAGCTTTCTTT.